The 30 T cell receptor beta chains listed next were all sequenced from one sample in a study of blood T cell repertoires in COVID-19. The assay was immunoSEQ multiplex PCR, and TCRdb's table has in-frame clones only and misses some. The sample carries 250,000 to 350,000 clones, 88% recorded once. Sequencing was done on a sample of peripheral blood. All receptors derive from a young woman with COVID-19, enrolled during active disease.

This chain links TRBV7-9 with TRBJ2-7; 10 bases are a match to TRBD1. The V segment lost 4 bases and the J segment 3 bases; nucleotides outside the gene matches: 9. CDR3 length: 16 amino acids. Per germline, CDR1 SEHNR and CDR2 FQNEAQ (reference sequence). CDR3 nucleotides: TGTGCCAGCAGCTCCCGTGGGACAGGGGTTCACTACGAGCAGTACTTC. This translates into CASSSRGTGVHYEQYF.

CDR3 nucleotides: TGTGCCAGCAGTTCTGGACAGAACACCGGGGAGCTGTTTTTT. Translating gives CASSSGQNTGELFF. The rearrangement joins TRBV5-5 to TRBJ2-2; tentative D call: TRBD1 (5 bases). CDR3 length: 14 residues. The germline V and J ends were trimmed by 5 bases and 1 base, with 9 bases remaining between them. The germline V gene encodes CDR1 SGHKS and CDR2 YYEKEE (reference sequence).

The chain is built from TRBV5-1 and TRBJ2-3; 14 bases align to TRBD2. The CDR3 loop spans 16 amino acids. The V and J ends lost 3 bases and 6 bases, in that order; junction bases with no gene match: 6. Germline V gives CDR1 SGHRS, CDR2 YFSETQ. CDR3 sequence (DNA): TGCGCCAGCAGCTCGGGACTAGCGGGAGCGTCCGATACGCAGTATTTT. Protein product: CASSSGLAGASDTQYF.

This chain uses TRBV7-3 with TRBJ2-1, with D possibly matching TRBD1 (6 bases). The V end was cut by 2 bases, the J end by 3 bases, with 14 bases between. The CDR3 has 16 residues. Germline lookup yields CDR1 SGHTA and CDR2 FQGTGA. The CDR3 loop is CASSLHAGESYNEQFF. In DNA form, the CDR3 reads TGTGCCAGCAGCTTACACGCAGGGGAAAGCTACAATGAGCAGTTCTTC.

In this sample, this clone turned up once. V usage is TRBV6-2 or TRBV6-3 and J usage is TRBJ2-7; D is unclear. This CDR3 has 13 amino acids. CDR1 MNHEY and CDR2 SVGEGT come from the germline V gene. The V and J ends lost 2 bases and 6 bases respectively, with 11 bases between them. CDR3 bases: TGTGCCAGCAGTTACCCGATGACTTTCGAGCAGTACTTC. It yields the protein CASSYPMTFEQYF.

This clone has just one count. The CDR3: CASSLNNYEQYF. The CDR3 DNA follows: TGTGCCAGCAGCTTGAACAACTACGAGCAGTACTTC. The chain employs TRBV11-3 and TRBJ2-7; no clear D. Germline CDR1 reads SGHNT; CDR2 reads YENEEA. The CDR3 consists of 12 residues. The V end lost 3 bases, the J end lost 3 bases, and 6 bases lay between the germline ends.

This rearrangement joins TRBV6-5 to TRBJ2-2, with D possibly matching TRBD1 (5 bases). Trimming took 5 bases from V and 4 from J, leaving 11 bases between them. Germline loops: CDR1 MNHEY, CDR2 SVGAGI. The CDR3 is made up of 14 amino acids. CDR3 nucleotide sequence: TGTGCCAGCAGTACAGGTCGAGGCACCGGGGAGCTGTTTTTT. It specifies CASSTGRGTGELFF.

A few counts support this clone. The chain couples TRBV28 to TRBJ1-4; no reliable D call. CDR3 length: 14 residues. Looked up from germline, CDR1 is MDHEN and CDR2 is SYDVKM. The V gene lost 2 bases and the J gene lost 2 bases, with 6 bases spanning the gap. This CDR3 reads CASSLPGTNEKLFF. The CDR3 DNA follows: TGTGCCAGCAGTTTACCGGGGACTAATGAAAAACTGTTTTTT.

The chain is built from TRBV28 and TRBJ2-6; no clear D. Germline values: CDR1 MDHEN, CDR2 SYDVKM. CDR3 length equals 15 residues. V lost 6 bases to trimming and J lost 2 bases, with 11 bases between them. In DNA, the CDR3 is TGTGCCAGCAGCCCCGCGGTGGCTGGGGCCAACGTCCTGACTTTC. Its translation is CASSPAVAGANVLTF.

The chain has TRBV10-2 and TRBJ2-5; 8 positions match TRBD1. Germline loops: CDR1 WSHSY, CDR2 SAAADI. V lost 5 bases to trimming and J lost 2 bases; unmatched junction nucleotides: 10. The CDR3 runs 16 residues. CDR3 DNA: TGCGCCAGCAGTCACCCTCAATGGACAGGGCAAGAGACCCAGTACTTC. This codes for CASSHPQWTGQETQYF.

The CDR3 reads CASSPIQGPETQYF. The DNA for the CDR3 is TGTGCCAGCAGCCCTATACAGGGGCCGGAGACCCAGTACTTC. The V gene is TRBV7-6, the J gene TRBJ2-5, with 7 nucleotides matching TRBD1. CDR1 SGHVS and CDR2 FNYEAQ come from the germline V gene. This CDR3 contains 14 residues. Trimming removed 5 bases from V and 5 bases from J; junction bases left unmatched: 8.

The chain carries TRBV29-1 and TRBJ1-1; D remains unclear. This CDR3 spans 11 amino acids. The ends were cut back, 4 bases at V and 5 bases at J, with 8 bases in the middle. Germline CDR1 is SQVTM and CDR2 is ANQGSEA. CDR3 nucleotides: TGCAGCGTTGGCAGAATAACTGAAGCTTTCTTT. Amino acid sequence: CSVGRITEAFF.

This chain joins TRBV30 and TRBJ2-5, with D possibly TRBD2 on 6 matching bases. Germline lookup yields CDR1 GTSNPN and CDR2 SVGIG (reference sequence). This CDR3 contains 13 residues. V was trimmed by 2 bases and J by 5 bases, leaving 12 bases between them. The CDR3: CAWSLAAGETQYF. In DNA form, the CDR3 reads TGTGCCTGGAGTTTGGCGGCGGGGGAGACCCAGTACTTC.

The gene calls are TRBV5-4 and TRBJ2-5, with 13 positions matching TRBD2. The CDR3 is made up of 17 amino acids. CDR1 is SGHNT, CDR2 YYREEE, per germline (reference sequence). The V gene end was trimmed by 4 bases and the J gene end by 5 bases; junction bases not matched to a gene: 11. CDR3 bases: TGTGCCAGCAGCCCTCGGACTAGCGGGAGAGGGAGGGAGACCCAGTACTTC. This encodes CASSPRTSGRGRETQYF.

The genes are TRBV29-1 and TRBJ2-6; a weak D match, TRBD2 (5 bases). This CDR3 comprises 13 residues. The V end lost 4 bases, the J end lost 4 bases, and 8 bases lay between the germline ends. The germline V gene encodes CDR1 SQVTM and CDR2 ANQGSEA. The CDR3: CSVGGLGANVLTF. Written as DNA, the CDR3 is TGCAGCGTTGGAGGGCTCGGGGCCAACGTCCTGACTTTC.

V is TRBV5-1 and J is TRBJ1-6; TRBD1 matches 8 bases. V trimming: 3 bases; J trimming: 11 bases; junction bases outside the gene matches: 10. The length of the CDR3 is 15 residues. CDR1 is SGHRS, CDR2 YFSETQ, per germline. CDR3 sequence (DNA): TGCGCCAGCAGCTCCTATGGACAGGGTTCGGCACCCCTCCACTTT. Residues: CASSSYGQGSAPLHF. The full variable domain, in which reference TRBV5-1 and TRBJ1-6 provide the parts outside the CDR3, is KAGVTQTPRYLIKTRGQQVTLSCSPISGHRSVSWYQQTPGQGLQFLFEYFSETQRNKGNFPGRFSGRQFSNSRSEMNVSTLELGDSALYLCASSSYGQGSAPLHFGNGTRLTVT.

The chain links TRBV10-3 to TRBJ2-2, with TRBD1 matching over 7 bases. Germline CDR1 ENHRY, CDR2 SYGVKD. V trimming: 3 bases; J trimming: 4 bases; junction bases outside the gene matches: 5. This CDR3 has 15 amino acids. The CDR3 DNA sequence: TGTGCCATCAGTGAACAGGGGTCGTCCACCGGGGAGCTGTTTTTT. Amino acids: CAISEQGSSTGELFF.

The chain uses TRBV27 and TRBJ2-5; no definite D call. V was trimmed by 5 bases and J by 4 bases, leaving 14 bases between them. The germline gives CDR1 MNHEY, CDR2 SMNVEV (reference sequence). The CDR3 runs to 14 residues. CDR3 region: CASSPNRVGETQYF. DNA for the CDR3: TGTGCCAGCAGTCCAAATCGGGTGGGAGAGACCCAGTACTTC.

This clone was recorded a few times. The chain is built from TRBV4-1 and TRBJ2-7; no definite D call. Trimming cost V 4 bases and J 3 bases, with 7 bases left between them. From germline, CDR1 is MGHRA and CDR2 YSYEKL. This CDR3 region has 12 residues. The CDR3 is CASSPSGYEQYF. In nucleotides, the CDR3 is TGCGCCAGCAGCCCCTCGGGCTACGAGCAGTACTTC.

The J gene is TRBJ1-6, the V gene TRBV5-4, with 8 bases identical to TRBD1. Germline V gives CDR1 SGHNT, CDR2 YYREEE (reference sequence). CDR3 length: 16 amino acids. Trimming at V came to 4 bases and at J to 8 bases, leaving 11 bases not matched to a gene. The CDR3, as DNA: TGTGCCAGCAGCCCATATCCCGGGACAGGTTATTCACCCCTCCACTTT. Its translation is CASSPYPGTGYSPLHF.

The V call is TRBV19, the J call TRBJ1-2; 7 nucleotides line up with TRBD1. CDR1 LNHDA and CDR2 SQIVND come from the germline V gene (reference sequence). The CDR3 contains 14 residues. The V segment lost 5 bases and the J segment 4 bases; nucleotides outside the gene matches: 7. Here the CDR3 reads CASSDEGAPYGYTF. The CDR3 DNA is TGTGCCAGTAGTGATGAGGGGGCACCCTATGGCTACACCTTC.

The V and J genes are TRBV11-2 and TRBJ1-3; D uncertain. Germline CDR1 is SGHAT and CDR2 is FQNNGV. This CDR3 has 16 amino acids. The ends were cut back, 5 bases at V and 0 bases at J, with 14 bases in the middle. The CDR3 nucleotides are TGTGCCAGCAGCCGTTCGACGGGAGACTCTGGAAACACCATATATTTT. The encoded protein is CASSRSTGDSGNTIYF.

V and J are TRBV15 and TRBJ2-1, with D possibly matching TRBD2 (6 bases). CDR3 size: 14 residues. Germline CDR1 LNHNV, CDR2 YYDKDF (reference sequence). Trimming removed 5 bases from V and 0 bases from J, with 8 bases in between. This CDR3 reads CATSRGSSYNEQFF. The CDR3 DNA sequence: TGTGCCACCAGCCGGGGGAGCTCCTACAATGAGCAGTTCTTC.

The rearrangement joins TRBV9 to TRBJ2-3; the D gene is possibly TRBD1 (5 bases). Looked up from germline, CDR1 is SGDLS and CDR2 is YYNGEE. CDR3 length: 13 amino acids. V lost 0 bases and J 9 bases, leaving 11 bases between the germline ends. CDR3 DNA: TGTGCCAGCAGCGTAGAAGGGGTAAGCACGCAGTATTTT. Translating gives CASSVEGVSTQYF.

The chain has TRBV19 and TRBJ2-5; D not resolved. The CDR3 contains 14 residues. Trimming stripped 4 bases from V and 1 base from J, with 10 bases between. Germline V CDR1 and CDR2: LNHDA, SQIVND (reference sequence). For the CDR3, the DNA is TGTGCCAGTAGTACGACTTATCCCCAAGAGACCCAGTACTTC. Its protein is CASSTTYPQETQYF.

The chain has TRBV6-5 and TRBJ1-6, with a possible D match to TRBD1 (5 bases). The CDR3 covers 14 residues. Deletions cut 5 bases from V and 8 bases from J, with 13 bases between. CDR1 and CDR2 (germline): MNHEY, SVGAGI. The CDR3 nucleotides are TGTGCCAGCAGTAACCGGGACTCCCATTCACCCCTCCACTTT. Its protein is CASSNRDSHSPLHF.

The chain has TRBV27 and TRBJ2-3; D uncertain. The CDR3 spans 16 residues. Germline V gene sequence: CDR1 MNHEY, CDR2 SMNVEV (reference sequence). Trimming removed 5 bases at V and 3 bases at J, with 18 bases between. The CDR3 loop reads CASSPPTERLTDTQYF. CDR3 nucleotides: TGTGCCAGCAGTCCGCCGACCGAGAGGTTAACAGATACGCAGTATTTT.

This sequence joins TRBV7-3 and TRBJ2-1, with D perhaps matching TRBD1 (6 bases). The CDR3 covers 14 residues. The V end was cut by 5 bases, the J end by 2 bases, with 10 bases between. CDR1 SGHTA and CDR2 FQGTGA come from the germline V gene. The CDR3 spells CASSPQGTYNEQFF. The CDR3 DNA reads TGTGCCAGCAGCCCCCAGGGGACCTACAATGAGCAGTTCTTC.

This chain links TRBV24-1 with TRBJ1-5; weak D call: TRBD1 (5 bases). The CDR3 is made up of 14 amino acids. CDR1 KGHDR and CDR2 SFDVKD come from the germline V gene. V was pared by 3 bases and J by 9 bases, with 14 bases between. As DNA, the CDR3 is TGTGCCACCAGTGATATACAGGTTGGTGGGCCCCAGCATTTT. It codes for CATSDIQVGGPQHF.

V is TRBV19 and J is TRBJ1-1, with D unresolved. The length of the CDR3 is 11 residues. Deletions cut 4 bases from V and 7 bases from J, with 7 bases between. The germline V gene has CDR1 LNHDA and CDR2 SQIVND (reference sequence). The CDR3 coding sequence is TGTGCCAGTAGTACCCGGGGTGAAGCTTTCTTT. It translates to CASSTRGEAFF.